These 8 T cell receptor beta chains were all obtained from the same sample, sequenced in a study of blood T cell repertoires in COVID-19. TCRdb keeps only in-frame clones here, not all; method: immunoSEQ multiplex PCR. The sample shows 340,000 or so clones, around 82% of them seen only once. The sample consisted of peripheral blood. These receptors all come from a man aged 25 to 40 with active or convalescent COVID-19.

CDR3 coding DNA: TGTGCCAGCAGCCAGCTAGGAGATGGCTACACCTTC. Amino acids: CASSQLGDGYTF. The J gene is TRBJ1-2, the V gene TRBV2; D gene ambiguous. Trimming removed 6 bases at V and 6 bases at J, with 11 bases between. This CDR3 contains 12 residues. Germline V CDR1 and CDR2: SNHLY, FYNNEI.

CDR3 coding DNA: TGTGCCAGCAGCCCTCTAGAGGGAGAGGCGAATGAGCAGTTCTTC. It translates to CASSPLEGEANEQFF. J is TRBJ2-1 and V is TRBV6-4; D might be TRBD2 (5 bases). There are 15 residues in the CDR3. V was pared by 6 bases and J by 7 bases, with 19 bases between. The germline V gene encodes CDR1 MRHNA and CDR2 SNTAGT.

This chain connects TRBV4-1 to TRBJ2-6, with D possibly matching TRBD1 (6 bases). The germline CDR1 and CDR2 sequences are MGHRA and YSYEKL. V shed 0 bases and J shed 3 bases, with 9 bases lying between them. This CDR3 has 16 residues. In DNA, the CDR3 is TGCGCCAGCAGCCAAGAGGGGGCAGTTGGGGCCAACGTCCTGACTTTC. Amino acid sequence: CASSQEGAVGANVLTF.

The rearrangement uses TRBV14 and TRBJ2-7; 8 bases fit TRBD1. The CDR3 loop spans 13 amino acids. V lost 4 bases and J lost 8; bases outside the gene matches: 7. The germline CDR1 and CDR2 sequences are SGHDN and FVKESK. CDR3 DNA: TGTGCCAGCAGCCCCAGAGGACAGGGCAAGCAGTACTTC. Protein sequence: CASSPRGQGKQYF. Full variable domain (remainder filled in from reference TRBV14 and TRBJ2-7): EAGVTQFPSHSVIEKGQTVTLRCDPISGHDNLYWYRRVMGKEIKFLLHFVKESKQDESGMPNNRFLAERTGGTYSTLKVQPAELEDSGVYFCASSPRGQGKQYFGPGTRLTVT.

The chain links TRBV18 to TRBJ1-1; 8 nucleotides match TRBD1. J lost 5 bases, V lost 3 bases, and 5 bases had no gene match. Germline CDR1 reads KGHSH; CDR2 reads LQKENI. The CDR3 loop spans 14 amino acids. The CDR3 reads CASSPRTGWTEAFF. CDR3 DNA: TGTGCCAGCTCACCTAGGACAGGGTGGACTGAAGCTTTCTTT.

V and J are TRBV9 and TRBJ2-1, with 11 bases aligning to TRBD2. This CDR3 has 15 residues. Germline CDR1 reads SGDLS; CDR2 reads YYNGEE. After removal of 3 bases from V and 2 bases from J, the junction contained 1 base not matched to a gene. The CDR3 bases are TGTGCCAGCAGCGGACTAGCGGGGCCCTACAATGAGCAGTTCTTC. It is translated as CASSGLAGPYNEQFF.

This clone came up once. The chain carries TRBV6-4 and TRBJ2-3, with D maybe TRBD2 (5 bases). Germline V gene sequence: CDR1 MRHNA, CDR2 SNTAGT. CDR3 size: 16 residues. Trimming took 2 bases from V and 1 from J, leaving 13 bases between them. Here the CDR3 reads CASSDGSGTGTDTQYF. The CDR3 DNA reads TGTGCCAGCAGTGACGGGAGCGGAACCGGCACAGATACGCAGTATTTT.

This clone has a handful of counts. V and J are TRBV13 and TRBJ2-3, with 10 positions matching TRBD1. This CDR3 is 16 amino acids long. Trimming took 5 bases from V and 3 from J; bases not matched to a gene: 8. CDR1 and CDR2 (germline): PRHDT, FYEKMQ (reference sequence). The CDR3 is CASSDRDRGSTDTQYF. The CDR3 DNA follows: TGTGCCAGCAGCGACCGGGACAGGGGATCAACAGATACGCAGTATTTT.